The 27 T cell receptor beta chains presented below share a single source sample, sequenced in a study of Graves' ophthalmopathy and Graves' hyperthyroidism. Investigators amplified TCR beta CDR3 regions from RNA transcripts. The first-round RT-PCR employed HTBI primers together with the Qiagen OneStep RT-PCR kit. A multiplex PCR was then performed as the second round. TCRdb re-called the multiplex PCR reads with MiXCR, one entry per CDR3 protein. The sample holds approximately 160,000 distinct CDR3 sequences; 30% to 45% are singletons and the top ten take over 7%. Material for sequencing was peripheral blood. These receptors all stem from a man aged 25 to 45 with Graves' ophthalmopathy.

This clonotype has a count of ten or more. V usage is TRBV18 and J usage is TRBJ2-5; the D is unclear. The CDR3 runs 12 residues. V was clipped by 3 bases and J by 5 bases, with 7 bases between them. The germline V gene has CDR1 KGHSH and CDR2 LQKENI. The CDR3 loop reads CASSPGYETQYF. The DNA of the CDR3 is TGTGCCAGCTCACCGGGGTACGAGACCCAGTACTTC.

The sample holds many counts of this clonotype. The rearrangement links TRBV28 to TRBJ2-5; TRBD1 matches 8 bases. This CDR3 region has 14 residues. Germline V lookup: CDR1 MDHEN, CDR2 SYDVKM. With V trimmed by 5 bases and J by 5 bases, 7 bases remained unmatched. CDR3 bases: TGTGCCAGCAGTAACCAGGGGGCGCATGAGACCCAGTACTTC. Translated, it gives CASSNQGAHETQYF.

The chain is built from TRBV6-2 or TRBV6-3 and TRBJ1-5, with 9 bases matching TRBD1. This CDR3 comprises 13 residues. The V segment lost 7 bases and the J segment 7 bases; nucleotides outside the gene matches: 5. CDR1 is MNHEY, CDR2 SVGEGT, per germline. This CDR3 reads CASKGQGTQPQHF. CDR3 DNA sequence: TGTGCCAGCAAGGGACAGGGTACCCAGCCCCAGCATTTT.

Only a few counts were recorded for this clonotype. CDR3 coding DNA: TGTGCCAGCAGTTACTCCCGGGACAGCGGTGTGAACACTGAAGCTTTCTTT. This sequence encodes CASSYSRDSGVNTEAFF. The chain links TRBV6-5 to TRBJ1-1; 7 bases match TRBD1. Germline assignment: CDR1 MNHEY and CDR2 SVGAGI. This CDR3 has 17 amino acids. V lost 0 bases and J lost 0; bases outside the gene matches: 7.

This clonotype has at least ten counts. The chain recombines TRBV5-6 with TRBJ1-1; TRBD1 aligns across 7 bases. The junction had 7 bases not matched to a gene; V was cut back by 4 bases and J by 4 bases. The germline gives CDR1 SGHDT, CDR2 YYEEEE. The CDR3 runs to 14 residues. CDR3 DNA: TGTGCCAGCAGCGGGTGGGCAGGGGGCACTGAAGCTTTCTTT. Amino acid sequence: CASSGWAGGTEAFF.

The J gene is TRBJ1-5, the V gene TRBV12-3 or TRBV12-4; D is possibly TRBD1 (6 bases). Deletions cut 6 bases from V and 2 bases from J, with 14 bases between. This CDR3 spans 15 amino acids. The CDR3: CASSKTGPGNQPQHF. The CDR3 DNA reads TGTGCCAGCAGCAAGACAGGACCGGGCAATCAGCCCCAGCATTTT.

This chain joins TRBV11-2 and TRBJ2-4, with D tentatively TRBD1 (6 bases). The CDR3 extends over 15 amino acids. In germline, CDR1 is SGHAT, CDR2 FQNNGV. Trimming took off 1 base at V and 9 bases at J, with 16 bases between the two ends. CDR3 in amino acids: CASSLGGRGSVIQYF. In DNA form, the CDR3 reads TGTGCCAGCAGCTTAGGTGGCAGGGGTAGCGTCATTCAGTACTTC.

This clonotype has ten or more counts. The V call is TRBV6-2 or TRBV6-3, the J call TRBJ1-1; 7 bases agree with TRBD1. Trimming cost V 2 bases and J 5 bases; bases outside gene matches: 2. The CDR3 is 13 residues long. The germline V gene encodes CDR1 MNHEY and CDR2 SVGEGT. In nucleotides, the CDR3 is TGTGCCAGCAGTTACGTGACAGGGACTGAAGCTTTCTTT. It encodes CASSYVTGTEAFF.

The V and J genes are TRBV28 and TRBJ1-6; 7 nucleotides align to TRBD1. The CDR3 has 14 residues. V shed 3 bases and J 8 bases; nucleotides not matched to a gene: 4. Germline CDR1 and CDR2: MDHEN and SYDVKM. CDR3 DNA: TGTGCCAGCAGTTTCCGAGGGGGCCATTCACCCCTCCACTTT. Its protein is CASSFRGGHSPLHF.

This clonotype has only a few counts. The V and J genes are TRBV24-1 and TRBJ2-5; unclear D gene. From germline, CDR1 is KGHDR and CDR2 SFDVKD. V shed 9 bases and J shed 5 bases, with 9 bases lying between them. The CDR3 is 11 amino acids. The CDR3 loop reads CATGEEETQYF. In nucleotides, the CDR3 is TGTGCCACCGGGGAAGAGGAGACCCAGTACTTC.

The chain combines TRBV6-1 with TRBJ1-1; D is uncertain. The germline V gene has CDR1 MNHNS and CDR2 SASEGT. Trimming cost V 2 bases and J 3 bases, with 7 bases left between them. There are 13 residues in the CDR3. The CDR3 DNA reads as TGTGCCAGCAGTGAATCTCTTTACACTGAAGCTTTCTTT. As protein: CASSESLYTEAFF.

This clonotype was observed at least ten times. CDR3 protein: CSAEGGSSYEQYF. In nucleotides, the CDR3 is TGCAGTGCCGAGGGGGGCAGCTCCTACGAGCAGTACTTC. V gene TRBV20-1 combines with J gene TRBJ2-7; D may correspond to TRBD1 or TRBD2 (6 bases each). This CDR3 has 13 residues. Germline loops: CDR1 DFQATT, CDR2 SNEGSKA (reference sequence). Trimming shortened V by 6 bases and J by 0 bases, and 12 bases separated the two germline ends.

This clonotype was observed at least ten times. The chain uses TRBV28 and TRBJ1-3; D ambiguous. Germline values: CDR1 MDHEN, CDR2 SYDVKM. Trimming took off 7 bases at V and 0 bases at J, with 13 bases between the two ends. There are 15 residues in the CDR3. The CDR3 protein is CASTWETSSGNTIYF. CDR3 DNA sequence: TGTGCCAGCACCTGGGAGACGTCCTCTGGAAACACCATATATTTT.

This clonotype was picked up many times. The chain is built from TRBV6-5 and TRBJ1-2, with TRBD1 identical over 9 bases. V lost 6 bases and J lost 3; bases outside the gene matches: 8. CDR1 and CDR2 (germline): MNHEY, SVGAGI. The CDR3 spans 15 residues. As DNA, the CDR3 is TGTGCCAGCAGCGGGGACAGGGTTTTTGACTATGGCTACACCTTC. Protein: CASSGDRVFDYGYTF.

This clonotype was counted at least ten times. The CDR3 loop reads CASSSRPLSNTGELFF. The CDR3 bases are TGTGCCAGCAGTTCGAGACCACTTTCGAACACCGGGGAGCTGTTTTTT. This chain uses TRBV12-3 or TRBV12-4 with TRBJ2-2; D gene ambiguous. The V gene lost 4 bases and the J gene lost 0 bases, with 12 bases spanning the gap. The CDR3 extends over 16 amino acids.

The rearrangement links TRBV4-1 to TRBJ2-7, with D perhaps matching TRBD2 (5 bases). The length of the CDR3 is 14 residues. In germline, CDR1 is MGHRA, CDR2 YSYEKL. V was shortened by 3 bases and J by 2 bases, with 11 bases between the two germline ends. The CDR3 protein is CASSQSDGAYEQYF. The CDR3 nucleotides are TGCGCCAGCAGCCAGTCCGACGGGGCCTACGAGCAGTACTTC.

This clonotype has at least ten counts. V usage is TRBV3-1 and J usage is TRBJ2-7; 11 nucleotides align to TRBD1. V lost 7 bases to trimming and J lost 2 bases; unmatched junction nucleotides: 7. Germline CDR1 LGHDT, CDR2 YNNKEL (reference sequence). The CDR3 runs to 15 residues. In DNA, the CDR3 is TGTGCCAGCAAGATGGACAGGGGGCCCACCTACGAGCAGTACTTC. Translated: CASKMDRGPTYEQYF.

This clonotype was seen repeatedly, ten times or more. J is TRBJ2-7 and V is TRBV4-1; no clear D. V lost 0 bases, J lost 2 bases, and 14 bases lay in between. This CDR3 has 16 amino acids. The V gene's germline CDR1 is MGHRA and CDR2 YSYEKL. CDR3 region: CASSQDHSPGAYEQYF. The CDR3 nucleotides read TGCGCCAGCAGCCAAGACCACTCCCCAGGCGCCTACGAGCAGTACTTC.

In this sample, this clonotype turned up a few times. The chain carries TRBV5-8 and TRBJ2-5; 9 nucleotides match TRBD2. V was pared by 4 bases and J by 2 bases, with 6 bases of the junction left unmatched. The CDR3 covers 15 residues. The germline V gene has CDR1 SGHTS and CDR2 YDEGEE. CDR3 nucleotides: TGTGCCAGCAGCACCCAGGCGGGGGGGCAAGAGACCCAGTACTTC. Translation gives CASSTQAGGQETQYF.

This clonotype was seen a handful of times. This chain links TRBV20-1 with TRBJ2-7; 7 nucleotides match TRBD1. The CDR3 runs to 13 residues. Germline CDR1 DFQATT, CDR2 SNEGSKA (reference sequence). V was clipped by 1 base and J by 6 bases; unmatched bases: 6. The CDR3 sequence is CSARGDRVTEQYF. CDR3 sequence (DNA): TGCAGTGCTAGAGGTGACAGGGTAACCGAGCAGTACTTC.

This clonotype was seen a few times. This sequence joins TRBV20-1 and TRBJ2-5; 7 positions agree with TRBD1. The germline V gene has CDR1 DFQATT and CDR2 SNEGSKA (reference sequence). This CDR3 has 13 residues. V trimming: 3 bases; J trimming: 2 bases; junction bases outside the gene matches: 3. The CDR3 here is CSASTGVQETQYF. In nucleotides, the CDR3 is TGCAGTGCTAGTACAGGGGTGCAAGAGACCCAGTACTTC.

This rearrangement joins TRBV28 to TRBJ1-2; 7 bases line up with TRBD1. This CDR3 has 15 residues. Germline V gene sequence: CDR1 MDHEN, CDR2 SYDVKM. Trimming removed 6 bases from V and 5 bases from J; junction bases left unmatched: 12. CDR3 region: CASSLDRVSIYGYTF. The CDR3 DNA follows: TGTGCCAGCAGCCTCGACAGGGTTTCGATTTATGGCTACACCTTC.

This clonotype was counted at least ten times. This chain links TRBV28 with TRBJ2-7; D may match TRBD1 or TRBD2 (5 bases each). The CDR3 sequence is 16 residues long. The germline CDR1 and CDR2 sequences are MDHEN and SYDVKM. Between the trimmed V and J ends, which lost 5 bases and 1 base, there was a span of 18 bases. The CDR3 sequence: CASSPNSRDPSYEQYF. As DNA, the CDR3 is TGTGCCAGCAGTCCGAACTCCCGGGACCCTTCCTACGAGCAGTACTTC.

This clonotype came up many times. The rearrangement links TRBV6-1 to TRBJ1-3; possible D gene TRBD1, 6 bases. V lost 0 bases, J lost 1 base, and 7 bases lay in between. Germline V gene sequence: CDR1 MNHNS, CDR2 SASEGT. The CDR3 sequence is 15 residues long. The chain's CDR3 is CASSEAGASGNTIYF. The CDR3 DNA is TGTGCCAGCAGTGAAGCGGGGGCATCTGGAAACACCATATATTTT.

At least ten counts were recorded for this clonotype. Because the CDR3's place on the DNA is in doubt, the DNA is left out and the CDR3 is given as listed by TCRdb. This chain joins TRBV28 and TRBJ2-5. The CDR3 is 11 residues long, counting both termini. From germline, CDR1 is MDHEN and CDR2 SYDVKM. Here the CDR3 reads CASSSSQTQYF.

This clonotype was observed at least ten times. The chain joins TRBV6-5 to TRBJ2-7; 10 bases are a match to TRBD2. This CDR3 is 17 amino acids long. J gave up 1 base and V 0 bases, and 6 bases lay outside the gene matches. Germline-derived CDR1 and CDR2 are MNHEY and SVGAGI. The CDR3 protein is CASSYSDWTSGSYEQYF. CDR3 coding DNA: TGTGCCAGCAGTTACTCGGATTGGACTAGCGGTTCCTACGAGCAGTACTTC.

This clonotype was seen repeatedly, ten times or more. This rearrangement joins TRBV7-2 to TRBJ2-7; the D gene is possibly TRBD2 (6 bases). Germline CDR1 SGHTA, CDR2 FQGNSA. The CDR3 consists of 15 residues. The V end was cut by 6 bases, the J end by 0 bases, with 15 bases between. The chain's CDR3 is CASSSIAASSYEQYF. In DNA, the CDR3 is TGTGCCAGCAGTTCGATAGCGGCCTCCTCCTACGAGCAGTACTTC.